Shown below are 10 T cell receptor beta chains from a single sample sequenced in a study of blood T cell repertoires in COVID-19 (dated by TCRdb to the early 2020s). Library preparation employed the immunoSEQ multiplex PCR assay. The table was pulled from immuneACCESS by TCRdb, which kept in-frame rearrangements only. Such tables lose some clones; where checked, under half of the loss comes from unresolved V genes, and the rest has no known cause. The table for this sample lists tens of thousands of clones; 89% of them were counted only once. Of the sample, roughly 9.8% falls within the top ten clones. The sequencing input was peripheral blood. Every receptor here comes from a human donor in a cohort sampled during active COVID-19.

This chain joins TRBV10-3 and TRBJ1-1; D is possibly TRBD1 (6 bases). Looked up from germline, CDR1 is ENHRY and CDR2 is SYGVKD. This CDR3 contains 13 residues. Trimming took off 6 bases at V and 5 bases at J, with 13 bases between the two ends. The CDR3 sequence: CAIRDSGGTEAFF. In DNA form, the CDR3 reads TGTGCCATCAGGGACAGTGGGGGAACTGAAGCTTTCTTT.

The V gene is TRBV7-2, the J gene TRBJ2-5; TRBD2 matches 7 bases. The CDR3 contains 14 residues. Germline values: CDR1 SGHTA, CDR2 FQGNSA. V dropped 5 bases and J dropped 5; count of bases not matched to a gene: 8. CDR3 sequence: CASSPSGAPETQYF. CDR3 sequence (DNA): TGTGCCAGCAGCCCAAGCGGGGCGCCGGAGACCCAGTACTTC.

This chain joins TRBV15 and TRBJ1-1; 8 nucleotides align to TRBD1. From germline, CDR1 is LNHNV and CDR2 YYDKDF (reference sequence). Trimming at V came to 4 bases and at J to 5 bases, leaving 6 bases not matched to a gene. CDR3 length: 14 amino acids. CDR3 protein: CATSKRQGRTEAFF. The DNA for the CDR3 is TGTGCCACCAGCAAACGACAGGGGAGGACTGAAGCTTTCTTT.

The J gene is TRBJ2-2, the V gene TRBV7-2; the match to TRBD1 covers 7 bases. V was clipped by 6 bases and J by 1 base; unmatched bases: 5. The CDR3 has 15 residues. Germline CDR1 is SGHTA and CDR2 is FQGNSA. The CDR3 DNA is TGTGCCAGCAGTTATAGGACAGGGAACACCGGGGAGCTGTTTTTT. This sequence encodes CASSYRTGNTGELFF.

The J gene is TRBJ2-1, the V gene TRBV2; D perhaps matches TRBD2 (6 bases). The CDR3 has 16 amino acids. V dropped 5 bases and J dropped 1 base, with 15 bases sitting between them. Per germline, CDR1 SNHLY and CDR2 FYNNEI. The CDR3 here is CASSPLAGGSYNEQFF. DNA of the CDR3: TGTGCCAGCAGTCCCCTCGCCGGGGGATCCTACAATGAGCAGTTCTTC.

The chain uses TRBV5-1 and TRBJ2-5, with D perhaps TRBD2 (5 bases). Germline values: CDR1 SGHRS, CDR2 YFSETQ. V lost 2 bases to trimming and J lost 5 bases, with 13 bases between them. This CDR3 has 14 residues. CDR3 in DNA: TGCGCCAGCAGCTTCACTGTGGCTAGCGAGACCCAGTACTTC. Translated: CASSFTVASETQYF.

This clone appeared a few times. This chain links TRBV6-6 with TRBJ1-5, with TRBD1 matching 11 bases. V lost 3 bases to trimming and J lost 7 bases; unmatched junction nucleotides: 8. CDR3 length equals 16 residues. Germline CDR1 is MNHNY and CDR2 is SVGAGI (reference sequence). CDR3 in DNA: TGTGCCAGCAGTTATTTCGGACAGGGGGCGCCCCAGCCCCAGCATTTT. The encoded protein is CASSYFGQGAPQPQHF.

The rearrangement links TRBV7-2 to TRBJ1-5; 7 nucleotides align to TRBD1. V dropped 2 bases and J dropped 1; count of bases not matched to a gene: 8. This CDR3 region has 17 residues. From germline, CDR1 is SGHTA and CDR2 FQGNSA. The DNA of the CDR3 is TGTGCCAGCAGCTTACGAACCGGGACAGTGAGCAATCAGCCCCAGCATTTT. Amino acids: CASSLRTGTVSNQPQHF.

CDR3: CATSREGANTEAFF. CDR3 nucleotide sequence: TGTGCCACCAGCAGAGAAGGGGCGAACACTGAAGCTTTCTTT. The V and J genes are TRBV15 and TRBJ1-1, with D tentatively TRBD1 (5 bases). Trimming shortened V by 0 bases and J by 1 base, and 6 bases separated the two germline ends. Germline V lookup: CDR1 LNHNV, CDR2 YYDKDF (reference sequence). The CDR3 is 14 amino acids.

The count of this clone is one. V gene TRBV5-1 combines with J gene TRBJ2-1, with 7 bases identical to TRBD1. The ends lost 4 bases at V and 9 bases at J; junction bases unmatched: 7. The CDR3 runs to 13 residues. Germline V gene data show CDR1 as SGHRS and CDR2 as YFSETQ. CDR3 protein: CASSQDRVGEQFF. The CDR3 bases are TGCGCCAGCAGCCAAGACAGGGTCGGTGAGCAGTTCTTC.